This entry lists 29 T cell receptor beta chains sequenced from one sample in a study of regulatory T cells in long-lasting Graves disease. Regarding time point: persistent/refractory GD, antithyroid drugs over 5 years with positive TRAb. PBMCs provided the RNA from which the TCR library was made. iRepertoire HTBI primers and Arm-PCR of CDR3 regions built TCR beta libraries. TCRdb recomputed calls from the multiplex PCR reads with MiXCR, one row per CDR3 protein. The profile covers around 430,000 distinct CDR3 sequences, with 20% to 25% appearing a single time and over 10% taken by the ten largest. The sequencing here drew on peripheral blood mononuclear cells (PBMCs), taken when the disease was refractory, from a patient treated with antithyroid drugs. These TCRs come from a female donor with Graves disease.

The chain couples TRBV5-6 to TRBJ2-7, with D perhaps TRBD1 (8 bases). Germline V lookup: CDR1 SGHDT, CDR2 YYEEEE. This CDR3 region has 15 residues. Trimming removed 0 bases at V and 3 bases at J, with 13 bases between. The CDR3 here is CASSLDRGGIYEQYF. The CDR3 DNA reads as TGTGCCAGCAGCTTGGACAGGGGGGGGATCTACGAGCAGTACTTC.

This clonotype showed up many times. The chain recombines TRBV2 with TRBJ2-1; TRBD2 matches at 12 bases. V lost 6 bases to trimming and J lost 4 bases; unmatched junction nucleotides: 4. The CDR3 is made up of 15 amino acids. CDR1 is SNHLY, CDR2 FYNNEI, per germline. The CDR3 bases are TGTGCCAGCAGGGTAGGACTAGCGGGATACAATGAGCAGTTCTTC. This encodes CASRVGLAGYNEQFF. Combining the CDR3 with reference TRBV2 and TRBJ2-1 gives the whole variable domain EPEVTQTPSHQVTQMGQEVILRCVPISNHLYFYWYRQILGQKVEFLVSFYNNEISEKSEIFDDQFSVERPDGSNFTLKIRSTKLEDSAMYFCASRVGLAGYNEQFFGPGTRLTVL.

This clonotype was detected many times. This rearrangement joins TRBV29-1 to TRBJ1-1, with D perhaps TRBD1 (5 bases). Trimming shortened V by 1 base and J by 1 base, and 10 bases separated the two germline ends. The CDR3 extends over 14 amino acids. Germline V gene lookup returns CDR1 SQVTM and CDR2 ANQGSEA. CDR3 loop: CSVEGGETNTEAFF. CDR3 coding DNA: TGCAGCGTTGAAGGGGGCGAAACGAACACTGAAGCTTTCTTT.

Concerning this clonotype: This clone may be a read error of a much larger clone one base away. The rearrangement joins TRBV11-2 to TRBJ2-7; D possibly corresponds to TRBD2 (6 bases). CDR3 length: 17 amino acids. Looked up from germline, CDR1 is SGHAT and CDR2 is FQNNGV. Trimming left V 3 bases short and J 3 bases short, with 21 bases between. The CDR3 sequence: CASSLGRAGRKDYEQYF. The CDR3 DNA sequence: TGTGCCAGCAGCTTGGGTCGGGCAGGGAGGAAGGACTACGAGCAGTACTTC.

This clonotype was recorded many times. Written as DNA, the CDR3 is TGTGCCAGCAGTTTTTTGAGTGTGGGGGCGAACACTGAAGCTTTCTTT. As protein: CASSFLSVGANTEAFF. The chain combines TRBV12-3 or TRBV12-4 with TRBJ1-1, with D possibly being TRBD1 (6 bases). V was shortened by 3 bases and J by 1 base, with 15 bases between the two germline ends. The CDR3 totals 16 residues.

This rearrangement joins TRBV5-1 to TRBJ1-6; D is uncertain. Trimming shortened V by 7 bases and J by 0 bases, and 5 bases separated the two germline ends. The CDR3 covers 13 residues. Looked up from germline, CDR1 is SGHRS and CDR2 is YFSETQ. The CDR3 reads CASGSSYNSPLHF. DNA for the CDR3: TGCGCCAGCGGGAGCTCCTATAATTCACCCCTCCACTTT.

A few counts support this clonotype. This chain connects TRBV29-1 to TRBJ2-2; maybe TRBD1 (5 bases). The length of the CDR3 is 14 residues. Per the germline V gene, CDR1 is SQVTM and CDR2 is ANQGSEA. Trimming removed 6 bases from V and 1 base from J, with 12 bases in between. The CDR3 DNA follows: TGCAGCGTCCAAGACAGCCTGAACACCGGGGAGCTGTTTTTT. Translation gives CSVQDSLNTGELFF.

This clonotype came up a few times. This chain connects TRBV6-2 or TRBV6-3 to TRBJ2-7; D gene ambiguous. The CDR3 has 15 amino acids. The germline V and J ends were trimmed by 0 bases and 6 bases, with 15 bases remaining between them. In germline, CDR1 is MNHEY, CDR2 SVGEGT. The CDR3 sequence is CASSYSPPPPGEQYF. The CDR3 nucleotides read TGTGCCAGCAGTTACTCCCCACCGCCTCCGGGCGAGCAGTACTTC.

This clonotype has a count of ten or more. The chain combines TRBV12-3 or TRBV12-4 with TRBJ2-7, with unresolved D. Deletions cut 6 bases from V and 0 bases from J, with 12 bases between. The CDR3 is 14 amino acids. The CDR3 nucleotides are TGTGCCAGCAGCCTGCCGTCACACTCCTACGAGCAGTACTTC. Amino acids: CASSLPSHSYEQYF.

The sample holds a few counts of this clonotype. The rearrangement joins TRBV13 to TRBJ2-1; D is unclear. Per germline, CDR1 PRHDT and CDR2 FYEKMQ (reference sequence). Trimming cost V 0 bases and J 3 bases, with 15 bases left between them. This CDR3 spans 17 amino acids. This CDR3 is CASSLGPGPPLYNEQFF. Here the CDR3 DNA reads TGTGCCAGCAGCTTAGGCCCCGGCCCCCCCCTCTACAATGAGCAGTTCTTC.

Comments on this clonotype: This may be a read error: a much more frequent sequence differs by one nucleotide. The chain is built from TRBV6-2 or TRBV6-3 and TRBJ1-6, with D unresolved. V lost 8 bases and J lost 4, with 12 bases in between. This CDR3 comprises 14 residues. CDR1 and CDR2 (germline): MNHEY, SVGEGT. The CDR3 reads CASRGPTYNSPLHF. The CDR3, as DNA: TGTGCCAGCCGCGGGCCAACTTATAATTCACCCCTCCACTTT.

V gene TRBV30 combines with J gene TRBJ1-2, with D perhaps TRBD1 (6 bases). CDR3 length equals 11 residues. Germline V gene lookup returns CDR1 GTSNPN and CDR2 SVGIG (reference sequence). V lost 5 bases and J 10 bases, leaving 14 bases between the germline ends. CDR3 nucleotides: TGTGCCTGGGGTCTCAGGGGTGACTACACCTTC. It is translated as CAWGLRGDYTF.

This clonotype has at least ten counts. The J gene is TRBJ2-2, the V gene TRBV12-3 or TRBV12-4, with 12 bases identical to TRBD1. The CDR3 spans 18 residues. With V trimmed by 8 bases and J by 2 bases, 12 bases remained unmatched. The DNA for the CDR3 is TGTGCCAGCGATGGTCCGGGACAGGGGGCGCTAAACACCGGGGAGCTGTTTTTT. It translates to CASDGPGQGALNTGELFF.

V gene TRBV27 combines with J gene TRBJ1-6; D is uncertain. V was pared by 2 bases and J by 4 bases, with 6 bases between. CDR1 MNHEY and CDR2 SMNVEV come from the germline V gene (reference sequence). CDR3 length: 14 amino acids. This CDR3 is CASSLIQYNSPLHF. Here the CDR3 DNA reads TGTGCCAGCAGTTTAATACAGTATAATTCACCCCTCCACTTT.

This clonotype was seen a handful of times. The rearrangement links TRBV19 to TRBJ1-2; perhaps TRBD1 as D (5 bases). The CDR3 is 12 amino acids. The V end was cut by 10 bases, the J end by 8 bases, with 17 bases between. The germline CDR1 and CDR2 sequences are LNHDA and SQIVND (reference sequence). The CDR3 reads CATSRGSWGYTF. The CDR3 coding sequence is TGTGCCACCTCGCGGGGGAGTTGGGGCTACACCTTC.

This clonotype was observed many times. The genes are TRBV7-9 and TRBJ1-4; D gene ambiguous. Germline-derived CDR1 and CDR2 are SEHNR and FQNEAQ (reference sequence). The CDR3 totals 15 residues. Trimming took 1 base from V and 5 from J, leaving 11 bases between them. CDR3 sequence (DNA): TGTGCCAGCAGCTTAGTCGGAGGAGCGAATGAAAAACTGTTTTTT. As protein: CASSLVGGANEKLFF.

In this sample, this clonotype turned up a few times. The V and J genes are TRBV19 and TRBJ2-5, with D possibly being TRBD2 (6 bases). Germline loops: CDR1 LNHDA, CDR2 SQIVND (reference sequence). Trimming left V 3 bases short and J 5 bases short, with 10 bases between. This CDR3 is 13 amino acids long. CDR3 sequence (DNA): TGTGCCAGTAGTATTACGGCGGGGGAGACCCAGTACTTC. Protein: CASSITAGETQYF.

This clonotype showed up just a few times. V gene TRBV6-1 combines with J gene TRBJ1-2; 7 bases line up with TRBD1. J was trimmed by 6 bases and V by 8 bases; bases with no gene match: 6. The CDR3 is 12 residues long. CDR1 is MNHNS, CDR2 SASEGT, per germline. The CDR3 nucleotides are TGTGCCAGCGAGACAGGGATTGATGGCTACACCTTC. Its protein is CASETGIDGYTF.

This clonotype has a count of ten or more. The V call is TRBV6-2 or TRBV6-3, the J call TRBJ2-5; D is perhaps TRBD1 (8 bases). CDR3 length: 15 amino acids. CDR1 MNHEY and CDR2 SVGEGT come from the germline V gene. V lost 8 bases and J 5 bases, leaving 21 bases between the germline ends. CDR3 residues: CASCLIQGGFETQYF. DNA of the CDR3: TGTGCCAGCTGTCTAATACAGGGGGGGTTTGAGACCCAGTACTTC.

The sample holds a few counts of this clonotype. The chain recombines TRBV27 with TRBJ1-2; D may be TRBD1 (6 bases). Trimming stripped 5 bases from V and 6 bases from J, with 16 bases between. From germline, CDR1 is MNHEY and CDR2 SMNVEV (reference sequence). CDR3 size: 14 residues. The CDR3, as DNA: TGTGCCAGCAGTACCCTCAACAGGGTCCATGGCTACACCTTC. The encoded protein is CASSTLNRVHGYTF.

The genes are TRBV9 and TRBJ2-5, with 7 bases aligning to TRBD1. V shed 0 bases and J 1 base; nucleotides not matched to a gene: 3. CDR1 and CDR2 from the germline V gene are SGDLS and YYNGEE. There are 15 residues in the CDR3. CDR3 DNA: TGTGCCAGCAGCGTAGAGGGGGACAGCCAAGAGACCCAGTACTTC. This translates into CASSVEGDSQETQYF.

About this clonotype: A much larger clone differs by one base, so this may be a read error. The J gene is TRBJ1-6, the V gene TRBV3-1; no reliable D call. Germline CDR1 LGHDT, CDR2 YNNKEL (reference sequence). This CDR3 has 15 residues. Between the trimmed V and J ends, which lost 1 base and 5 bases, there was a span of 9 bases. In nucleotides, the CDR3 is TGTGCCAGCAGCCAAGCGAACGGTCATAATTCACCCCTCCACTTT. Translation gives CASSQANGHNSPLHF.

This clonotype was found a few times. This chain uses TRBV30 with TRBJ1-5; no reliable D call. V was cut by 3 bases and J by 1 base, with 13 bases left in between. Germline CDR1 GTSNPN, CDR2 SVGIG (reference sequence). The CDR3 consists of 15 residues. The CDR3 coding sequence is TGTGCCTGGAGCCCCGCGGGGTCAAGCAATCAGCCCCAGCATTTT. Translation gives CAWSPAGSSNQPQHF.

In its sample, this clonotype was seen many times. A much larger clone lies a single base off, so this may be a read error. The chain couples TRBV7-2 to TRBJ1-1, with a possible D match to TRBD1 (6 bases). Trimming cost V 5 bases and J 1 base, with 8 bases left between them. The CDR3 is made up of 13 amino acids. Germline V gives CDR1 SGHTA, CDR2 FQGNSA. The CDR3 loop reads CASSQDRNTEAFF. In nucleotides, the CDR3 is TGTGCCAGCAGCCAGGACAGGAACACTGAAGCTTTCTTT.

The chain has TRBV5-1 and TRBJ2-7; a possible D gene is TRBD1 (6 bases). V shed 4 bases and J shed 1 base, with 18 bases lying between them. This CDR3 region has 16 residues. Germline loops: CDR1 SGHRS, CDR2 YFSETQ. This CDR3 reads CASSPMEQGESYEQYF. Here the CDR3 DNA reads TGCGCCAGCAGCCCGATGGAACAGGGCGAATCCTACGAGCAGTACTTC. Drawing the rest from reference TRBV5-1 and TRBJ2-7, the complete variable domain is KAGVTQTPRYLIKTRGQQVTLSCSPISGHRSVSWYQQTPGQGLQFLFEYFSETQRNKGNFPGRFSGRQFSNSRSEMNVSTLELGDSALYLCASSPMEQGESYEQYFGPGTRLTVT.

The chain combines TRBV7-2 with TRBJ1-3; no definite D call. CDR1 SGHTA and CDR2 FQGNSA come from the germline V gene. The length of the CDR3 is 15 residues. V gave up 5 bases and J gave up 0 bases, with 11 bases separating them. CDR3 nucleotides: TGTGCCAGCAGCAAGGGCCTATCCTCTGGAAACACCATATATTTT. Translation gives CASSKGLSSGNTIYF.

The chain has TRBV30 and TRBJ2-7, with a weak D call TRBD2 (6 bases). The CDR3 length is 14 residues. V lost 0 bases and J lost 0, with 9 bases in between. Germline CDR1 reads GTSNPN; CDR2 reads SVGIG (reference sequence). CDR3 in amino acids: CAWSVGGNSYEQYF. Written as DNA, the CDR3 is TGTGCCTGGAGTGTGGGCGGGAACTCCTACGAGCAGTACTTC.

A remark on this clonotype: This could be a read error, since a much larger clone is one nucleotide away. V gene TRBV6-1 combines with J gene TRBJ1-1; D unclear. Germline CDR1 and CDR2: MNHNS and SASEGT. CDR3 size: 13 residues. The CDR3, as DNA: TGTGCCAGCAGCAGGTCGGTGAACACTGGAGCTTTCTTT. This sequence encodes CASSRSVNTGAFF.

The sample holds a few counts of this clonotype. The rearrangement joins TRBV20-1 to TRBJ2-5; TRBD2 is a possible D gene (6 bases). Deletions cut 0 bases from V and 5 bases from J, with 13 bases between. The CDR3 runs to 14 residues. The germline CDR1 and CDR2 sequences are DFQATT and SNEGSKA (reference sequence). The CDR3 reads CSARDSGGRETQYF. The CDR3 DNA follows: TGCAGTGCTAGAGATTCCGGGGGACGGGAGACCCAGTACTTC.